This T cell receptor (beta chain) appears in the sequencing data of a study of regulatory T cells in long-lasting Graves disease. Study findings and constraints: Persistent patients shared more public clonotypes (2,741) than newly diagnosed patients (966).

Germline V gene sequence: CDR1 SGHTA, CDR2 FQGNSA. This CDR3 spans 16 amino acids. V dropped 0 bases and J dropped 5; count of bases not matched to a gene: 6. Documented time point: newly diagnosed GD, antithyroid drugs for less than 3 months. Researchers made the TCR library from RNA that was extracted from PBMCs. This clonotype was observed at least ten times. Its antigen is not known. Libraries of TCR beta came from iRepertoire HTBI primers plus Arm-PCR of CDR3 regions. TCRdb reprocessed the multiplex PCR reads with MiXCR, giving one entry per CDR3 protein. This sample has 400,000 to 500,000 distinct CDR3 sequences, with 16% found just once. The data also belong to a second study, concerning T cells in Graves' hyperthyroidism and ophthalmopathy. That paper states: The study used the HTBI primer set for a first-round RT-PCR of the TCR CDR3.

J is TRBJ2-7 and V is TRBV7-2, with 11 nucleotides matching TRBD2. The receptor comes from a woman younger than 30 with Graves disease. The sequencing used peripheral blood mononuclear cells (PBMCs), collected at new diagnosis, from a patient treated with antithyroid drugs. The chain's CDR3 is CASSLAPRTSGHEQYF. The DNA for the CDR3 is TGTGCCAGCAGCTTAGCCCCGCGGACTAGCGGGCACGAGCAGTACTTC.